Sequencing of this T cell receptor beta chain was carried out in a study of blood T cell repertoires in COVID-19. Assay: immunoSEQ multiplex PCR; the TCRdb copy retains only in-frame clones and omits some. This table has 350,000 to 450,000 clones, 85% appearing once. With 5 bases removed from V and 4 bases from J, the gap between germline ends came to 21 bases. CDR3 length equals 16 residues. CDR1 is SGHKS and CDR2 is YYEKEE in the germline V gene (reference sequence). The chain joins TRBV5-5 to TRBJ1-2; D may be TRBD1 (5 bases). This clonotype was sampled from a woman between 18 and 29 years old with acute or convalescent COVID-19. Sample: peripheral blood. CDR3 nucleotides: TGTGCCAGCAGTCTCTCTCCACAACAGGTACCCTATGGCTACACCTTC. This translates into CASSLSPQQVPYGYTF.